This is a list of T cell receptor beta chains from one sample in a study of OX40 agonist ivuxolimab in advanced cancers. The method was immunoSEQ multiplex PCR; TCRdb's version includes in-frame clones alone and lacks a portion of them. The sample records around 100,000 clones, 89% being singletons. Sequenced here: CD4+ or CD8+ T cells sorted from blood, sampled in a trial of the OX40 agonist ivuxolimab. These receptors all stem from an adult with an advanced solid tumor such as melanoma, head and neck, liver or kidney cancer. The CDR3 runs from the conserved cysteine through the conserved F or W. Fields, in order: V gene, J gene, D gene, clone size, CDR3 protein, CDR3 DNA. The D gene is left open where the match is weak. Size is stated for part of the rows, as once, few or many counts, or as a class when the clone is expanded.

V gene: TRBV19
J gene: TRBJ1-2
D gene: -
clone size: -
CDR3 protein: CASRDSAILTYGYTF
CDR3 DNA: TGTGCCAGTAGGGACAGCGCAATCTTAACCTATGGCTACACCTTC

V gene: TRBV6-1
J gene: TRBJ1-6
D gene: -
clone size: -
CDR3 protein: CASSLQGYSPLHF
CDR3 DNA: TGTGCCAGCAGTTTACAGGGTTATTCACCCCTCCACTTT

V gene: TRBV4-2
J gene: TRBJ2-3
D gene: TRBD2
clone size: -
CDR3 protein: CASSQGTSGVFSTDTQYF
CDR3 DNA: TGTGCCAGCAGCCAGGGGACTAGCGGAGTTTTTAGCACAGATACGCAGTATTTT

V gene: TRBV14
J gene: TRBJ1-6
D gene: -
clone size: -
CDR3 protein: CASTTHYNSPLHF
CDR3 DNA: TGTGCCAGCACCACCCACTATAATTCACCCCTCCACTTT

V gene: TRBV19
J gene: TRBJ1-3
D gene: -
clone size: -
CDR3 protein: CASSILPISGNTIYF
CDR3 DNA: TGTGCCAGTAGTATCCTGCCTATCTCTGGAAACACCATATATTTT

V gene: TRBV6-5
J gene: TRBJ2-3
D gene: -
clone size: -
CDR3 protein: CASSLKLAPTDTQYF
CDR3 DNA: TGTGCCAGCAGTCTCAAACTAGCACCCACAGATACGCAGTATTTT

V gene: TRBV6-1
J gene: TRBJ1-5
D gene: -
clone size: -
CDR3 protein: CASSPNAGNQPQHF
CDR3 DNA: TGTGCCAGCAGTCCAAATGCGGGCAATCAGCCCCAGCATTTT

V gene: TRBV11-2
J gene: TRBJ2-5
D gene: -
clone size: -
CDR3 protein: CASSLVAFPETQYF
CDR3 DNA: TGTGCCAGCAGCTTAGTGGCGTTCCCAGAGACCCAGTACTTC

V gene: TRBV6-1
J gene: TRBJ2-7
D gene: -
clone size: -
CDR3 protein: CASSARTVSTYEQYF
CDR3 DNA: TGTGCCAGCAGTGCCCGGACAGTTTCTACCTACGAGCAGTACTTC

V gene: TRBV28
J gene: TRBJ2-7
D gene: -
clone size: -
CDR3 protein: CASTGEFISYEQYF
CDR3 DNA: TGTGCCAGCACTGGTGAATTCATCTCCTACGAGCAGTACTTC

V gene: TRBV29-1
J gene: TRBJ2-5
D gene: -
clone size: -
CDR3 protein: CSVLMATQYF
CDR3 DNA: TGCAGCGTCTTAATGGCGACCCAGTACTTC

V gene: TRBV27
J gene: TRBJ2-7
D gene: -
clone size: -
CDR3 protein: CASSRESRLYEQYF
CDR3 DNA: TGTGCCAGCAGTAGAGAGAGTCGACTGTACGAGCAGTACTTC

V gene: TRBV6-5
J gene: TRBJ2-7
D gene: -
clone size: -
CDR3 protein: CASSYALTSGIYEQYF
CDR3 DNA: TGTGCCAGCAGTTACGCACTAACGAGCGGTATATACGAGCAGTACTTC

V gene: TRBV4-2
J gene: TRBJ1-1
D gene: TRBD1
clone size: -
CDR3 protein: CASSQDRTRGLNTEAFF
CDR3 DNA: TGTGCCAGCAGCCAAGATCGGACCAGGGGGCTGAACACTGAAGCTTTCTTT

V gene: TRBV5-4
J gene: TRBJ2-1
D gene: -
clone size: once
CDR3 protein: CASSPPPSPSLGNEQFF
CDR3 DNA: TGTGCCAGCAGCCCGCCCCCTAGCCCTTCCCTAGGCAATGAGCAGTTCTTC

V gene: TRBV6-5
J gene: TRBJ2-3
D gene: -
clone size: -
CDR3 protein: CASSPVGGRPDTQYF
CDR3 DNA: TGTGCCAGCAGCCCCGTAGGGGGGAGGCCTGATACGCAGTATTTT

V gene: TRBV12-5
J gene: TRBJ2-1
D gene: TRBD1
clone size: -
CDR3 protein: CASGLTGDNEQFF
CDR3 DNA: TGTGCTAGTGGTTTGACAGGGGACAATGAGCAGTTCTTC

V gene: TRBV5-1
J gene: TRBJ2-1
D gene: TRBD1
clone size: -
CDR3 protein: CASSFPGTGVYEGGSIRYNEQFF
CDR3 DNA: TGCGCCAGCAGCTTTCCCGGGACAGGGGTTTATGAGGGCGGGAGTATTCGCTACAATGAGCAGTTCTTC

V gene: TRBV25-1
J gene: TRBJ1-2
D gene: -
clone size: -
CDR3 protein: CASSGTPGLYGYTF
CDR3 DNA: TGTGCCAGCAGTGGGACCCCCGGCCTCTATGGCTACACCTTC

V gene: TRBV5-1
J gene: TRBJ2-5
D gene: -
clone size: -
CDR3 protein: CASSSPALETQYF
CDR3 DNA: TGCGCCAGCAGCTCCCCAGCCCTGGAGACCCAGTACTTC

V gene: TRBV6-6
J gene: TRBJ2-2
D gene: -
clone size: -
CDR3 protein: CASSSWTAMNTGELFF
CDR3 DNA: TGTGCCAGCAGTTCTTGGACAGCAATGAACACCGGGGAGCTGTTTTTT

V gene: TRBV7-9
J gene: TRBJ1-6
D gene: TRBD1
clone size: -
CDR3 protein: CASSDKGQLSSYNSPLHF
CDR3 DNA: TGTGCCAGCAGCGACAAGGGACAGCTAAGCTCCTATAATTCACCCCTCCACTTT

V gene: TRBV5-4
J gene: TRBJ2-7
D gene: TRBD1
clone size: -
CDR3 protein: CASSLAGQGKYEQYF
CDR3 DNA: TGTGCCAGCAGCTTAGCCGGACAGGGGAAGTACGAGCAGTACTTC

V gene: TRBV6-5
J gene: TRBJ1-4
D gene: -
clone size: -
CDR3 protein: CASSYSPANEKLFF
CDR3 DNA: TGTGCCAGCAGTTACTCGCCAGCTAATGAAAAACTGTTTTTT

V gene: TRBV5-1
J gene: TRBJ2-5
D gene: -
clone size: -
CDR3 protein: CASSLGARWGETQYF
CDR3 DNA: TGCGCCAGCAGCTTGGGGGCTCGGTGGGGGGAGACCCAGTACTTC

V gene: TRBV5-1
J gene: TRBJ2-3
D gene: -
clone size: -
CDR3 protein: CASSIPGQSTDTQYF
CDR3 DNA: TGCGCCAGCAGCATACCGGGACAAAGCACAGATACGCAGTATTTT

V gene: TRBV9
J gene: TRBJ1-3
D gene: -
clone size: -
CDR3 protein: CASSVLSGGRGNTIYF
CDR3 DNA: TGTGCCAGCAGCGTTCTGTCCGGGGGAAGGGGAAACACCATATATTTT

V gene: TRBV6-5
J gene: TRBJ1-1
D gene: -
clone size: -
CDR3 protein: CASSEEMNTEAFF
CDR3 DNA: TGTGCCAGCAGCGAGGAGATGAACACTGAAGCTTTCTTT

V gene: TRBV28
J gene: TRBJ1-5
D gene: -
clone size: -
CDR3 protein: CASSSRMYSNQPQHF
CDR3 DNA: TGTGCCAGCAGTTCCCGGATGTATAGCAATCAGCCCCAGCATTTT

V gene: TRBV28
J gene: TRBJ2-3
D gene: -
clone size: -
CDR3 protein: CASRTRTDTQYF
CDR3 DNA: TGTGCCAGCAGGACACGGACAGATACGCAGTATTTT

V gene: TRBV6-6
J gene: TRBJ1-2
D gene: -
clone size: -
CDR3 protein: CASSFRDMGYGYTF
CDR3 DNA: TGTGCCAGCAGCTTCAGGGATATGGGCTATGGCTACACCTTC

V gene: TRBV15
J gene: TRBJ2-1
D gene: TRBD1
clone size: -
CDR3 protein: CATSRAKTGNIHNEQFF
CDR3 DNA: TGTGCCACCAGCAGAGCCAAGACAGGGAATATACACAATGAGCAGTTCTTC

V gene: TRBV18
J gene: TRBJ2-1
D gene: -
clone size: -
CDR3 protein: CASRDTSYNEQFF
CDR3 DNA: TGTGCCAGCAGGGACACCTCCTACAATGAGCAGTTCTTC

V gene: TRBV5-3
J gene: TRBJ2-3
D gene: -
clone size: -
CDR3 protein: CARSLDVGVGPDTQYF
CDR3 DNA: TGTGCCAGAAGCTTGGATGTTGGGGTGGGACCAGATACGCAGTATTTT

V gene: TRBV7-2
J gene: TRBJ2-3
D gene: -
clone size: -
CDR3 protein: CASSLPGSTDTQYF
CDR3 DNA: TGTGCCAGCAGCTTACCCGGGAGCACAGATACGCAGTATTTT

V gene: TRBV5-1
J gene: TRBJ1-2
D gene: -
clone size: -
CDR3 protein: CASSPGVQVPSYGYTF
CDR3 DNA: TGCGCCAGCAGCCCTGGGGTCCAGGTCCCCTCCTATGGCTACACCTTC

V gene: TRBV13
J gene: TRBJ2-3
D gene: TRBD2
clone size: -
CDR3 protein: CASSGSGTSGGRTDTQYF
CDR3 DNA: TGTGCCAGCAGCGGCTCCGGGACTAGCGGGGGACGCACAGATACGCAGTATTTT

V gene: TRBV5-6
J gene: TRBJ1-2
D gene: TRBD1
clone size: -
CDR3 protein: CASSLTFSGQTYGYTF
CDR3 DNA: TGTGCCAGCAGCTTAACGTTCTCGGGACAGACCTATGGCTACACCTTC

V gene: TRBV5-3
J gene: TRBJ1-1
D gene: -
clone size: -
CDR3 protein: CARSFGAHTEAFF
CDR3 DNA: TGTGCCAGAAGCTTCGGGGCACACACTGAAGCTTTCTTT

V gene: TRBV6-1
J gene: TRBJ2-7
D gene: -
clone size: -
CDR3 protein: CASNGGGSEQYF
CDR3 DNA: TGTGCCAGCAATGGGGGGGGCTCCGAGCAGTACTTC

V gene: TRBV30
J gene: TRBJ1-2
D gene: -
clone size: -
CDR3 protein: CAWSVLRKGPNYGYTF
CDR3 DNA: TGTGCCTGGAGTGTACTAAGAAAGGGGCCTAACTATGGCTACACCTTC

V gene: TRBV27
J gene: TRBJ1-5
D gene: -
clone size: -
CDR3 protein: CASSLSGKRGNQPQHF
CDR3 DNA: TGTGCCAGCAGTTTATCAGGGAAGAGGGGCAATCAGCCCCAGCATTTT

V gene: TRBV11-2
J gene: TRBJ2-7
D gene: -
clone size: -
CDR3 protein: CASSLFVGGSGASYEQYF
CDR3 DNA: TGTGCCAGCAGCTTATTCGTGGGGGGTAGTGGAGCCTCCTACGAGCAGTACTTC

V gene: TRBV21-1
J gene: TRBJ2-6
D gene: -
clone size: once
CDR3 protein: CASSNDRGVAGANVLTF
CDR3 DNA: TGTGCCAGCAGCAACGACAGGGGGGTCGCTGGGGCCAACGTCCTGACTTTC

V gene: TRBV7-6
J gene: TRBJ2-7
D gene: TRBD1
clone size: -
CDR3 protein: CASSSFDRATYEQYF
CDR3 DNA: TGTGCCAGCAGCTCCTTCGACAGGGCCACCTACGAGCAGTACTTC

V gene: TRBV28
J gene: TRBJ2-1
D gene: TRBD1
clone size: once
CDR3 protein: CASKGSGTGLNNEQFF
CDR3 DNA: TGTGCCAGCAAGGGCTCCGGGACAGGGCTCAACAATGAGCAGTTCTTC

V gene: TRBV6-6
J gene: TRBJ1-4
D gene: -
clone size: -
CDR3 protein: CASRLNEKLFF
CDR3 DNA: TGTGCCAGCAGACTGAATGAAAAACTGTTTTTT

V gene: TRBV5-1
J gene: TRBJ2-3
D gene: TRBD2
clone size: -
CDR3 protein: CASMRTSGSTDTQYF
CDR3 DNA: TGCGCCAGCATGAGGACTAGCGGGAGCACAGATACGCAGTATTTT

V gene: TRBV19
J gene: TRBJ2-5
D gene: TRBD2
clone size: -
CDR3 protein: CASSRLAGGRETQYF
CDR3 DNA: TGTGCCAGTAGTAGATTAGCGGGAGGGAGAGAGACCCAGTACTTC

V gene: TRBV10-3
J gene: TRBJ1-5
D gene: TRBD1
clone size: -
CDR3 protein: CAISTGTVNQPQHF
CDR3 DNA: TGTGCCATCAGCACCGGGACAGTCAATCAGCCCCAGCATTTT